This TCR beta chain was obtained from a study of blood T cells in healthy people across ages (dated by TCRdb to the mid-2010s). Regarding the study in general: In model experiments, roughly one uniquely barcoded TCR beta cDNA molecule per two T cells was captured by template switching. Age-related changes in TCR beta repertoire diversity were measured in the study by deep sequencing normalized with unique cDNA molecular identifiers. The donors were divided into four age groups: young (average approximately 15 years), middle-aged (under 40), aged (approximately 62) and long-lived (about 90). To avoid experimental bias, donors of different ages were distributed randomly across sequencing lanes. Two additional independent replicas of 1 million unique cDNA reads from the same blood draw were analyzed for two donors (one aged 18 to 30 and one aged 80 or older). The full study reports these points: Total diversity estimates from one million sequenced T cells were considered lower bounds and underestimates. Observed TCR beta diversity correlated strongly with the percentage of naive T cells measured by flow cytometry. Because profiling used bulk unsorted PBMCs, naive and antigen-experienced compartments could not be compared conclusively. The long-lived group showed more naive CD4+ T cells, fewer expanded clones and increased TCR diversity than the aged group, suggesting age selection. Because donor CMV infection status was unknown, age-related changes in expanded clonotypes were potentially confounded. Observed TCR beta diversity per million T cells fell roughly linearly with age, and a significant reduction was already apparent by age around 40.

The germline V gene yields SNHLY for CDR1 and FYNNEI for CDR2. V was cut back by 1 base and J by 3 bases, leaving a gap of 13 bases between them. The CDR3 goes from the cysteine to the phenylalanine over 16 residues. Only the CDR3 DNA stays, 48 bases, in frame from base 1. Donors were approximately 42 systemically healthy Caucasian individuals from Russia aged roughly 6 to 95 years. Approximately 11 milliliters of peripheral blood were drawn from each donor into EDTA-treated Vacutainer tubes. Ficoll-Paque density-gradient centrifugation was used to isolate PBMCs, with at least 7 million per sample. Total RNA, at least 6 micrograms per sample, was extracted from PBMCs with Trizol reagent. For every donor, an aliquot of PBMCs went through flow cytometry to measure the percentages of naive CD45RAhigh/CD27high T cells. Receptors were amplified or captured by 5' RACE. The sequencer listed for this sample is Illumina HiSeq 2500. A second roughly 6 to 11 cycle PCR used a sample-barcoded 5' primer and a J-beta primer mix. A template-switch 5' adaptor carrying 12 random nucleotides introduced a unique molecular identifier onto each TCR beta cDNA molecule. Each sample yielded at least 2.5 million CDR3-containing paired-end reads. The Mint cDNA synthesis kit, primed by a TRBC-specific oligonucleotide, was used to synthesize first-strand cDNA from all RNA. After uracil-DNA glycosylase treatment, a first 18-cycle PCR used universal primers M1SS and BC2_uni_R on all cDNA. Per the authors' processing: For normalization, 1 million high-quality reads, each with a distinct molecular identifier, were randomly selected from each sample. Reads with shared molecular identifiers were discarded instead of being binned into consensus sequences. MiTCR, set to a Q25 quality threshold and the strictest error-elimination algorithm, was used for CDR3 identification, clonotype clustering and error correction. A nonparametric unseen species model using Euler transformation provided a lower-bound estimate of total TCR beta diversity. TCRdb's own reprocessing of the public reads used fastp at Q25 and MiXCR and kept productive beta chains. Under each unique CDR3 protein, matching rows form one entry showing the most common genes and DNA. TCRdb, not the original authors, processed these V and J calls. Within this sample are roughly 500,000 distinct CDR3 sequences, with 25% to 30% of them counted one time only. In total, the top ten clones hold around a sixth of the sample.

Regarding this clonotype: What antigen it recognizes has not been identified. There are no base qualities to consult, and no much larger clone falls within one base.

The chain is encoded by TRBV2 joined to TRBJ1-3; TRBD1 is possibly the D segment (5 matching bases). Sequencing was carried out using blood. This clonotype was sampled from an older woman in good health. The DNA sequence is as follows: TGTGCCAGCAGTGAAGTCCGCGGGCAGGGTGGAAACACCATATATTTT. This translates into CASSEVRGQGGNTIYF.